The next 19 T cell receptor beta chains were all read from a single sample in a study of metastatic and nonmetastatic thyroid tumors. MiXCR reprocessed the PCR reads for TCRdb. The sample contains roughly 81,000 clones, roughly 8.6% of which appear only once. The entire patient cohort was treatment-naive prior to thyroid surgery. Source material: blood. All receptors come from a female donor with papillary thyroid cancer or a benign thyroid nodule (not recorded which). Some clones in this sample may be carry-over from other donors' samples.

This clone came up many times. V usage is TRBV3-1 and J usage is TRBJ2-1; 10 bases agree with TRBD2. CDR3 length: 16 amino acids. The germline V gene encodes CDR1 LGHDT and CDR2 YNNKEL (reference sequence). The V segment lost 4 bases and the J segment 7 bases; nucleotides outside the gene matches: 10. CDR3 bases: TGTGCCAGCAGCCCTCACGCTAGCGGGGGAAAGAATGAGCAGTTCTTC. This gives the protein CASSPHASGGKNEQFF.

This clone has at least ten counts. The rearrangement links TRBV9 to TRBJ1-4; tentatively, D is TRBD1 (6 bases). The CDR3 spans 15 residues. Germline V gene data show CDR1 as SGDLS and CDR2 as YYNGEE. V gave up 0 bases and J gave up 4 bases, with 10 bases separating them. The CDR3 loop reads CASSVEGTRNEKLFF. The CDR3 coding sequence is TGTGCCAGCAGCGTAGAAGGGACACGTAATGAAAAACTGTTTTTT.

This clone has a count of ten or more. The DNA of the CDR3 is TGTGCCAGTAGCAATATACGTCGACAGCTTTCTTTCTCTGGGGCCAACGTCCTGACTTTC. It yields the protein CASSNIRRQLSFSGANVLTF. V and J are TRBV19 and TRBJ2-6; perhaps TRBD1 as D (5 bases). This CDR3 contains 20 residues. Trimming stripped 6 bases from V and 0 bases from J, with 24 bases between. Germline assignment: CDR1 LNHDA and CDR2 SQIVND (reference sequence).

The table lists this clone with many counts. The chain is built from TRBV20-1 and TRBJ2-5; a possible D gene is TRBD2 (5 bases). CDR3 length equals 14 residues. CDR1 and CDR2 from the germline V gene are DFQATT and SNEGSKA (reference sequence). The V end was cut by 0 bases, the J end by 1 base, with 9 bases between. The CDR3 coding sequence is TGCAGTGCTAGAGATTTTGGAGGCCAAGAGACCCAGTACTTC. Protein: CSARDFGGQETQYF.

The chain employs TRBV11-1 and TRBJ2-7; D not resolved. This CDR3 region has 14 residues. Trimming shortened V by 5 bases and J by 2 bases, and 13 bases separated the two germline ends. CDR1 is SGHAT, CDR2 FQDESV, per germline (reference sequence). This CDR3 is CASSLTPGAYEQYF. Written as DNA, the CDR3 is TGTGCCAGCAGCCTTACGCCAGGAGCCTACGAGCAGTACTTC.

This clone was picked up many times. The gene calls are TRBV4-1 and TRBJ1-4; 7 bases line up with TRBD1. After removal of 1 base from V and 8 bases from J, the junction contained 13 bases not matched to a gene. Germline lookup yields CDR1 MGHRA and CDR2 YSYEKL. This CDR3 comprises 17 residues. The CDR3 DNA reads TGCGCCAGCAGCCAAGGAGACAGGGCCCCGGGAGGGGAAAAACTGTTTTTT. This sequence encodes CASSQGDRAPGGEKLFF.

The V and J genes are TRBV5-4 and TRBJ2-1, with D perhaps matching TRBD1 (5 bases). Germline-derived CDR1 and CDR2 are SGHNT and YYREEE (reference sequence). CDR3 length equals 17 residues. The CDR3 reads CVNSLAGNRNPYNEQFF. The CDR3 nucleotides are TGTGTCAACAGCTTGGCCGGAAACAGGAACCCCTACAATGAGCAGTTCTTC.

This clone was seen at least ten times. The junction departs from the called germline gene at one end, perhaps through a read error. The J gene is TRBJ1-2, the V gene TRBV5-1; D is uncertain. Per the germline V gene, CDR1 is SGHRS and CDR2 is YFSETQ. The CDR3 consists of 14 residues. This CDR3 is CASRLGTTNYGYTF. Here the CDR3 DNA reads TGCGCCAGCAGATTGGGAACTACTAACTATGGCTACACCTTC.

This clone was seen at least ten times. The chain couples TRBV5-1 to TRBJ1-1, with 9 bases matching TRBD1. J was trimmed by 0 bases and V by 4 bases; bases with no gene match: 4. This CDR3 is built from 15 residues. CDR1 is SGHRS and CDR2 is YFSETQ in the germline V gene. The CDR3 protein is CASSPGTGMNTEAFF. The CDR3 DNA follows: TGCGCCAGCAGCCCCGGGACAGGGATGAACACTGAAGCTTTCTTT.

The table lists this clone with many counts. The J gene is TRBJ1-1, the V gene TRBV6-1, with 9 bases matching TRBD1. J was trimmed by 1 base and V by 6 bases; bases with no gene match: 3. Per the germline V gene, CDR1 is MNHNS and CDR2 is SASEGT. This CDR3 has 14 amino acids. The CDR3 DNA reads as TGTGCCAGCAGCCGGGACAGGGCGAACACTGAAGCTTTCTTT. Amino acids: CASSRDRANTEAFF.

The rearrangement joins TRBV18 to TRBJ2-7; D may correspond to TRBD1 or TRBD2 (5 bases each). V lost 3 bases and J lost 7, with 19 bases in between. Germline assignment: CDR1 KGHSH and CDR2 LQKENI. CDR3 length: 15 amino acids. CDR3: CASSPKNGREGEQYF. DNA for the CDR3: TGTGCCAGCTCACCGAAGAACGGACGAGAGGGGGAGCAGTACTTC.

This clone came up many times. J is TRBJ2-7 and V is TRBV11-1; 9 bases line up with TRBD2. CDR1 is SGHAT, CDR2 FQDESV, per germline (reference sequence). The CDR3 spans 16 residues. The junction had 11 bases not matched to a gene; V was cut back by 4 bases and J by 4 bases. The CDR3 spells CASSSGVAGGLYEQYF. In DNA form, the CDR3 reads TGTGCCAGCAGCTCCGGGGTCGCGGGGGGGCTATACGAGCAGTACTTC.

This clone ranks as medium-sized (0.01 to 0.1%). CDR3 DNA sequence: TGTGCCAGCAGTTTGGAAGACACAACCCTCTATGGCTACACCTTC. It yields the protein CASSLEDTTLYGYTF. The chain has TRBV28 and TRBJ1-2; D is ambiguous. This CDR3 is built from 15 residues. V lost 3 bases and J lost 4, with 15 bases in between. Germline CDR1 and CDR2: MDHEN and SYDVKM.

In its sample, this clone was seen many times. This chain uses TRBV15 with TRBJ2-3; TRBD1 matches at 7 bases. V dropped 1 base and J dropped 2; count of bases not matched to a gene: 6. This CDR3 region has 16 residues. Germline V gene lookup returns CDR1 LNHNV and CDR2 YYDKDF (reference sequence). The CDR3 reads CATSRGRDSFTDTQYF. The DNA of the CDR3 is TGTGCCACCAGCAGAGGTCGGGACAGCTTCACAGATACGCAGTATTTT.

This clone was observed at least ten times. This rearrangement joins TRBV7-9 to TRBJ2-7, with D possibly matching TRBD1 (7 bases). Trimming stripped 4 bases from V and 0 bases from J, with 13 bases between. The CDR3 runs to 15 residues. CDR1 is SEHNR, CDR2 FQNEAQ, per germline (reference sequence). CDR3 protein: CASSSGGQSSYEQYF. CDR3 bases: TGTGCCAGCAGCTCCGGGGGACAGAGCTCCTACGAGCAGTACTTC.

Only a few counts were recorded for this clone. This may be a read error: a much more frequent sequence differs by one nucleotide. This chain connects TRBV10-1 to TRBJ1-1; 7 nucleotides agree with TRBD1. Germline V gives CDR1 WNHNN, CDR2 SYGVQD (reference sequence). The CDR3 totals 12 residues. The V and J ends lost 7 bases and 8 bases, in that order; junction bases with no gene match: 7. The CDR3 DNA reads TGCGCCAGCATCCAGGGACAGAACGAAGCTTTCTTT. Translated: CASIQGQNEAFF.

This clone was recorded many times. The V gene is TRBV5-1, the J gene TRBJ2-7; 9 nucleotides agree with TRBD2. The CDR3 has 16 residues. V gave up 2 bases and J gave up 3 bases; unmatched junction bases: 9. Germline V lookup: CDR1 SGHRS, CDR2 YFSETQ. CDR3 sequence (DNA): TGCGCCAGCAGCTTCCTTAGCGGGGGATTCCGCTACGAGCAGTACTTC. The encoded protein is CASSFLSGGFRYEQYF.

This sequence joins TRBV3-1 and TRBJ2-1; possibly TRBD2 for D (7 bases). The CDR3 totals 19 residues. V was shortened by 1 base and J by 2 bases, with 21 bases between the two germline ends. Germline values: CDR1 LGHDT, CDR2 YNNKEL (reference sequence). This CDR3 reads CASSQVGLRGGDPYNEQFF. CDR3 nucleotide sequence: TGTGCCAGCAGCCAAGTTGGTTTGAGAGGGGGGGATCCCTACAATGAGCAGTTCTTC.

This clone has a count of ten or more. The V gene is TRBV15, the J gene TRBJ1-3; D may be TRBD1 (6 bases). Germline CDR1 reads LNHNV; CDR2 reads YYDKDF (reference sequence). Trimming took off 5 bases at V and 2 bases at J, with 13 bases between the two ends. CDR3 length: 15 amino acids. The CDR3 nucleotides are TGTGCCACCAGCTACGACAGGATTCCTGGAAACACCATATATTTT. Its translation is CATSYDRIPGNTIYF.